The rows below give T cell receptor beta chains drawn from one sample of a study of shared clonotypes between healthy human individuals. The table came from immunoSEQ multiplex PCR; TCRdb's copy has only in-frame clones and leaves some out. The data contain about 2.2 million clones, just over 90% of them singletons. Sample: naive CD8+ T cells from PBMCs. The receptors come from a young man in good health. Some clones in this sample may be carry-over from other donors' samples. Both conserved end residues are part of each CDR3. A D gene is named only where the DNA matches it firmly. Expanded clones get a size class; other rows say once, few or many, or leave the size out.

13	once	TRBV30	TRBJ2-7	-	TGTGCGAGGGTGGGGGGGCCAACCTACGAGCAGTACTTC	CARVGGPTYEQYF
14	-	TRBV14	TRBJ2-3	-	TGTGCCAGCAGCCGGCCGCAGGACACAGATACGCAGTATTTT	CASSRPQDTDTQYF
17	-	TRBV6-1	TRBJ2-3	-	TGTGCCAGCAGTGAGGTCCCGGTCTGGGGGGACACAGATACGCAGTATTTT	CASSEVPVWGDTDTQYF
15	-	TRBV4-1	TRBJ1-1	-	TGCGCCAGCAGCCTGCTGGACAGACTGAACACTGAAGCTTTCTTT	CASSLLDRLNTEAFF
15	-	TRBV18	TRBJ2-1	-	TGTGCCAGCTCATTTCAAGAGGGGGTCTACAATGAGCAGTTCTTC	CASSFQEGVYNEQFF
15	-	TRBV7-7	TRBJ2-3	TRBD1	TGTGCCAGCAGCTTTGGGACAGATATCACAGATACGCAGTATTTT	CASSFGTDITDTQYF
16	-	TRBV4-1	TRBJ2-7	TRBD2	TGCGCCAGCAGCCACGGGGGAGGCGGGAGGGCCTACGAGCAGTACTTC	CASSHGGGGRAYEQYF
19	-	TRBV7-9	TRBJ1-5	-	TGTGCCAGCAGCTTAGGAGGGGTAATAGACGGCCCTTTGGGCCAGCCCCAGCATTTT	CASSLGGVIDGPLGQPQHF
16	-	TRBV9	TRBJ2-7	TRBD2	TGTGCCAGCAGCGTGGCCCTCGCGGGAGGGGTCTACGAGCAGTACTTC	CASSVALAGGVYEQYF
10	-	TRBV28	TRBJ2-7	-	TGTGCCAGCAGTTTAACCCAGCAGTACTTC	CASSLTQQYF
19	-	TRBV7-8	TRBJ2-1	TRBD1	TGTGCCAGCATTGGCGGGGACAGGATAACCATGAGCTCCTACAATGAGCAGTTCTTC	CASIGGDRITMSSYNEQFF
20	-	TRBV11-3	TRBJ2-1	TRBD2	TGTGCCAGCAGCTTGGCCACCGGTGGGGCGGGAGGGCCCCCTTACAATGAGCAGTTCTTC	CASSLATGGAGGPPYNEQFF
13	-	TRBV18	TRBJ1-1	-	TGTGCCAGCTCAAGTCCAGAAGACACTGAAGCTTTCTTT	CASSSPEDTEAFF
14	-	TRBV27	TRBJ1-1	-	TGTGCCAGCAGGATTCACAGTACGAACACTGAAGCTTTCTTT	CASRIHSTNTEAFF
14	-	TRBV6-5	TRBJ1-4	-	TGTGCCAGCAGTGGGGGTGGGGCTAATGAAAAACTGTTTTTT	CASSGGGANEKLFF
17	-	TRBV27	TRBJ2-7	TRBD2	TGTGCCAGCAGTTTATCGGCAGGACTAGCGGGAGGTGCCGAGCAGTACTTC	CASSLSAGLAGGAEQYF
15	-	TRBV13	TRBJ1-2	-	TGTGCCAGCAGCTTGGGTGGGCCACACATCCGTGGCTACACCTTC	CASSLGGPHIRGYTF
15	few	TRBV19	TRBJ2-1	TRBD1	TGTGCCAGTACTCTGGGGCGTTCAGGGGGCAATGAGCAGTTCTTC	CASTLGRSGGNEQFF
13	-	TRBV27	TRBJ2-5	-	TGTGCCACCAGATTCCGGGTCCAAGAGACCCAGTACTTC	CATRFRVQETQYF
16	-	TRBV5-4	TRBJ1-1	-	TGTGCCAGCAGCTGGGCCCTCCAGGGCGCAGGCACTGAAGCTTTCTTT	CASSWALQGAGTEAFF
17	-	TRBV7-8	TRBJ2-2	-	TGTGCCAGCAGCTTAACAGTAGCGGAAGCGAACACCGGGGAGCTGTTTTTT	CASSLTVAEANTGELFF
18	-	TRBV27	TRBJ2-6	-	TGTGCCAGCAGTTTATTGTGGGGGGCGCAGACTGGGGCCAACGTCCTGACTTTC	CASSLLWGAQTGANVLTF
12	-	TRBV15	TRBJ1-1	TRBD1	TGTGCCACCAGCAGGGGACAGAATGAAGCTTTCTTT	CATSRGQNEAFF
15	once	TRBV19	TRBJ2-1	-	TGTGCCAGTAGTATAGCGGGAGCTCCACCTGATGAGCAGTTCTTC	CASSIAGAPPDEQFF
18	-	TRBV19	TRBJ1-3	-	TGTGCCAGTAGCTCGGGCGGCCCTTACGGTCTCTCTGGAAACACCATATATTTT	CASSSGGPYGLSGNTIYF
15	once	TRBV9	TRBJ2-7	TRBD2	TGTGCCAGCAGCGCGGGACTAGCAATTACAGACGAGCAGTACTTC	CASSAGLAITDEQYF
14	-	TRBV5-4	TRBJ2-3	TRBD1	TGTGCCAGCAGCCTACAGGGGTTGGCAGATACGCAGTATTTT	CASSLQGLADTQYF
16	-	TRBV4-1	TRBJ2-7	TRBD2	TGCGCCAGCAGCGAGCTAGCGGGGGCCCCCTCCTACGAGCAGTACTTC	CASSELAGAPSYEQYF
12	-	TRBV6-1	TRBJ2-7	-	TGTGCCAGCAGTGATATAGGCTACGAGCAGTACTTC	CASSDIGYEQYF
16	-	TRBV27	TRBJ2-3	TRBD1	TGTGCCAGCAGTCCCCCCGGGACAGGGTTCGCAGATACGCAGTATTTT	CASSPPGTGFADTQYF
11	-	TRBV7-2	TRBJ2-7	-	TGTGCCAGCAGCTCTGCCTACGAGCAGTACTTC	CASSSAYEQYF
15	few	TRBV27	TRBJ2-7	-	TGTGCCAGCAGTCCAGGGTCCCCTTCAGTCAACGAGCAGTACTTC	CASSPGSPSVNEQYF
16	once	TRBV4-1	TRBJ2-2	-	TGCGCCAGCAGCCAAGATCTGGGGGGCACCACCGGGGAGCTGTTTTTT	CASSQDLGGTTGELFF
18	-	TRBV15	TRBJ2-2	TRBD1	TGTGCCACCAGCAATCCGGGACAGGACAACTGGGGAACCGGGGAGCTGTTTTTT	CATSNPGQDNWGTGELFF
13	-	TRBV27	TRBJ2-7	-	TGTGCCAGCAGCGGGACAAGGGCCTACGAGCAGTACTTC	CASSGTRAYEQYF
14	-	TRBV7-9	TRBJ2-1	-	TGTGCCAGCAGCTTAGATTCCGGCTACAATGAGCAGTTCTTC	CASSLDSGYNEQFF
15	-	TRBV7-9	TRBJ2-1	TRBD2	TGTGCCAGCAGCAAAGCGGGAGGGGCCTACAATGAGCAGTTCTTC	CASSKAGGAYNEQFF
15	-	TRBV28	TRBJ1-1	TRBD1	TGTGCCAGCAGGGTACAGGGGTTTGGGGACACTGAAGCTTTCTTT	CASRVQGFGDTEAFF
16	-	TRBV7-8	TRBJ1-1	-	TGTGCCAGCAGCTTAGGTCCCTTTCCGGGGCCCACTGAAGCTTTCTTT	CASSLGPFPGPTEAFF
14	-	TRBV28	TRBJ1-2	-	TGTGCCAGCAGTTTCAGGCCTTCTCTCTATGGCTACACCTTC	CASSFRPSLYGYTF
15	-	TRBV9	TRBJ2-7	TRBD1	TGTGCCAGCAGCGTAGGCCAGGGGGTCTCCTACGAGCAGTACTTC	CASSVGQGVSYEQYF
14	-	TRBV9	TRBJ2-7	-	TGTGCCAGCAGCGCCGGAGGGGAGGAGTACGAGCAGTACTTC	CASSAGGEEYEQYF